These T cell receptor beta chains were read from a single sample in a study of blood T cell repertoires in COVID-19. The assay was immunoSEQ multiplex PCR, and TCRdb's table has in-frame clones only and misses some. The table lists about 300,000 clones, roughly 88% of them singletons. The sample was peripheral blood. These receptors all stem from a woman in her forties or fifties with acute or convalescent COVID-19. Each CDR3 is given with its conserved first and last residue. The D gene is left open where the match is weak. Expanded clones get a size class; other rows say once, few or many, or leave the size out.

NA	TRBV12-3/TRBV12-4	13	NA	TRBJ1-3	CASSYNLINTIYF	TGTGCCAGCAGTTATAACCTAATAAACACCATATATTTT
NA	TRBV2	15	NA	TRBJ1-2	CASSEVSREDYGYTF	TGTGCCAGCAGTGAAGTTAGCAGGGAGGACTATGGCTACACCTTC
NA	TRBV18	14	NA	TRBJ1-4	CASSPPGLNEKLFF	TGTGCCAGCTCACCCCCAGGGCTTAATGAAAAACTGTTTTTT
few	TRBV30	10	NA	TRBJ2-4	CAWSGHIQYF	TGTGCCTGGAGTGGGCACATTCAGTACTTC
NA	TRBV6-5	16	NA	TRBJ1-1	CASSYFVSSLNTEAFF	TGTGCCAGCAGTTACTTTGTCAGTAGCTTGAACACTGAAGCTTTCTTT
NA	TRBV12-3/TRBV12-4	11	NA	TRBJ1-6	CASTINSPLHF	TGTGCCAGCACCATCAATTCACCCCTCCACTTT
NA	TRBV4-3	16	NA	TRBJ1-4	CASSQEGVATNEKLFF	TGCGCCAGCAGCCAAGAAGGAGTTGCAACTAATGAAAAACTGTTTTTT
NA	TRBV7-9	15	TRBD2	TRBJ2-7	CASSLSGLAGQEQYF	TGTGCCAGCAGCTTATCGGGACTAGCGGGCCAGGAGCAGTACTTC
NA	TRBV7-9	15	NA	TRBJ2-3	CASSSGLFDTDTQYF	TGTGCCAGCAGCTCCGGACTTTTCGACACAGATACGCAGTATTTT
NA	TRBV19	15	NA	TRBJ2-3	CASTKGTPSTDTQYF	TGTGCCAGTACCAAGGGGACACCTAGCACAGATACGCAGTATTTT
once	TRBV5-1	17	NA	TRBJ2-1	CASSIEKKGATYNEQFF	TGCGCCAGCAGCATCGAAAAAAAAGGGGCAACCTACAATGAGCAGTTCTTC
NA	TRBV28	15	NA	TRBJ2-7	CASSGPSLDPYEQYF	TGTGCCAGCAGTGGGCCCTCCCTTGATCCGTACGAGCAGTACTTC
many	TRBV28	16	NA	TRBJ1-4	CASSFMPGVANEKLFF	TGTGCCAGCAGCTTCATGCCAGGGGTGGCTAATGAAAAACTGTTTTTT
NA	TRBV10-3	15	TRBD2	TRBJ2-3	CAISRSGGTTDTQYF	TGTGCCATCAGTCGTAGCGGGGGGACGACAGATACGCAGTATTTT
NA	TRBV5-1	13	NA	TRBJ2-7	CASSLALESQQYF	TGCGCCAGCAGCTTGGCACTAGAATCTCAGCAGTACTTC
NA	TRBV19	12	NA	TRBJ2-1	CASSPTGNEQFF	TGTGCCAGTAGTCCCACCGGTAATGAGCAGTTCTTC
NA	TRBV19	15	NA	TRBJ2-7	CASSIGPADLYEQYF	TGTGCCAGTAGTATCGGACCAGCGGACCTTTACGAGCAGTACTTC
once	TRBV7-2	12	NA	TRBJ2-7	CASSLLGGEQYF	TGTGCCAGCAGCTTACTCGGGGGTGAGCAGTACTTC
NA	TRBV30	12	NA	TRBJ2-2	CAWRLRAGELFF	TGTGCCTGGAGATTGAGAGCCGGGGAGCTGTTTTTT
NA	TRBV3-1/TRBV3-2	12	NA	TRBJ1-1	CASSQDIRVAFF	TGTGCCAGCAGCCAAGATATCAGGGTTGCTTTCTTT
NA	TRBV5-8	14	TRBD1	TRBJ1-4	CASSSTGLGEKLFF	TGTGCCAGCAGCTCGACAGGGTTGGGTGAAAAACTGTTTTTT
NA	TRBV28	17	NA	TRBJ1-5	CASSPSSGIIGHQPQHF	TGTGCCAGCAGTCCTTCAAGCGGCATAATTGGCCATCAGCCCCAGCATTTT
NA	TRBV14	14	NA	TRBJ2-5	CASSQGARGETQYF	TGTGCCAGCAGCCAGGGGGCCCGGGGCGAGACCCAGTACTTC
NA	TRBV5-1	18	TRBD1	TRBJ2-7	CASSLEGQGGLSDYEQYF	TGCGCCAGCAGCTTGGAAGGACAGGGGGGACTTTCCGACTACGAGCAGTACTTC
NA	TRBV3-1/TRBV3-2	15	NA	TRBJ2-1	CASSLGGPSYNEQFF	TGTGCCAGCAGCCTCGGAGGGCCCTCCTACAATGAGCAGTTCTTC
NA	TRBV7-6	13	NA	TRBJ2-3	CASREISTDTQYF	TGTGCCAGCAGGGAGATAAGCACAGATACGCAGTATTTT
NA	TRBV5-5	15	TRBD1	TRBJ2-1	CASSLVTGGWVGQFF	TGTGCCAGCAGCTTGGTTACAGGGGGCTGGGTTGGGCAGTTCTTC
few	TRBV5-1	14	NA	TRBJ1-1	CASSLGLLNTEAFF	TGCGCCAGCAGCTTAGGACTGTTGAACACTGAAGCTTTCTTT
once	TRBV29-1	15	NA	TRBJ1-5	CSVASGGPRDQPQHF	TGCAGCGTTGCGTCCGGGGGTCCGAGGGATCAGCCCCAGCATTTT
NA	TRBV2	14	NA	TRBJ2-1	CASSVAKPINEQFF	TGTGCCAGCAGTGTCGCCAAGCCGATCAATGAGCAGTTCTTC
NA	TRBV9	17	TRBD2	TRBJ2-7	CASSPLRTSGRRYEQYF	TGTGCCAGCAGCCCGCTACGGACTAGCGGGAGGAGGTACGAGCAGTACTTC
NA	TRBV28	14	TRBD1	TRBJ2-7	CASTRTGATYEQYF	TGTGCCAGCACCCGAACAGGGGCTACCTACGAGCAGTACTTC
NA	TRBV11-3	12	NA	TRBJ2-1	CASSRGQNEQFF	TGTGCCAGCAGCAGAGGTCAGAATGAGCAGTTCTTC
NA	TRBV7-8	14	TRBD1	TRBJ2-1	CASSLAGQGNEQFF	TGTGCCAGCAGCTTAGCGGGACAGGGGAATGAGCAGTTCTTC
NA	TRBV6-6	16	TRBD1	TRBJ1-3	CASSRHDRGTGNTIYF	TGTGCCAGCAGTCGACATGACAGGGGGACGGGAAACACCATATATTTT
NA	TRBV24-1	13	NA	TRBJ2-3	CATSDSPRDTQYF	TGTGCCACCAGTGATTCGCCGAGGGATACGCAGTATTTT
NA	TRBV28	14	NA	TRBJ1-1	CASSLSSLITEAFF	TGTGCCAGCAGTTTATCGTCCTTAATCACTGAAGCTTTCTTT
NA	TRBV5-1	15	TRBD2	TRBJ2-1	CASTETSGFSNEQFF	TGCGCCAGCACCGAGACTAGCGGGTTTTCGAATGAGCAGTTCTTC
NA	TRBV6-5	15	TRBD2	TRBJ2-7	CASSYAGLAAYEQYF	TGTGCCAGCAGTTACGCGGGACTAGCGGCCTACGAGCAGTACTTC
NA	TRBV28	16	TRBD2	TRBJ2-1	CASSSTSGSLHNEQFF	TGTGCCAGCAGTTCAACTAGCGGGAGTTTACACAATGAGCAGTTCTTC
NA	TRBV7-2	14	NA	TRBJ2-7	CASSLAGVVGEQYF	TGTGCCAGCAGCTTAGCGGGAGTGGTTGGCGAGCAGTACTTC
NA	TRBV28	13	TRBD1	TRBJ2-7	CASSRDRNYEQYF	TGTGCCAGCAGCAGGGACAGAAACTACGAGCAGTACTTC
NA	TRBV27	14	NA	TRBJ2-3	CASSPITSTDTQYF	TGTGCCAGCAGTCCGATTACTAGCACAGATACGCAGTATTTT
NA	TRBV16	19	NA	TRBJ2-2	CASSPPQGGARRVTGELFF	TGTGCCAGCAGCCCACCTCAGGGGGGCGCCCGACGGGTGACCGGGGAGCTGTTTTTT
NA	TRBV27	13	TRBD2	TRBJ2-7	CASSLASGYEQYF	TGTGCCAGCAGTTTGGCTAGCGGCTACGAGCAGTACTTC